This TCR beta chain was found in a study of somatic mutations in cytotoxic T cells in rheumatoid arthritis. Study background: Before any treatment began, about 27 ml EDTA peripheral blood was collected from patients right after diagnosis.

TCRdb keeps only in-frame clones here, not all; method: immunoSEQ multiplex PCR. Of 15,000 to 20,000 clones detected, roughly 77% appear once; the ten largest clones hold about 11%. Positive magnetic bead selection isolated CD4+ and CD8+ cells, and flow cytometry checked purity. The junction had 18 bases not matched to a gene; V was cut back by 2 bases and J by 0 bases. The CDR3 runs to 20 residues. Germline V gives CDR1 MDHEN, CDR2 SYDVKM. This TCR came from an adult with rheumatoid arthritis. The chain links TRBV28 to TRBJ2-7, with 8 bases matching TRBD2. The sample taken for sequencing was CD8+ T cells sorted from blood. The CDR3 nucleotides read TGTGCCAGCAGTTTAAGTTTGACTAGCGCCGAGACCCTTCTCTCCTACGAGCAGTACTTC. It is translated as CASSLSLTSAETLLSYEQYF. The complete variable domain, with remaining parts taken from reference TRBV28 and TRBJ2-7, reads DVKVTQSSRYLVKRTGEKVFLECVQDMDHENMFWYRQDPGLGLRLIYFSYDVKMKEKGDIPEGYSVSREKKERFSLILESASTNQTSMYLCASSLSLTSAETLLSYEQYFGPGTRLTVT.